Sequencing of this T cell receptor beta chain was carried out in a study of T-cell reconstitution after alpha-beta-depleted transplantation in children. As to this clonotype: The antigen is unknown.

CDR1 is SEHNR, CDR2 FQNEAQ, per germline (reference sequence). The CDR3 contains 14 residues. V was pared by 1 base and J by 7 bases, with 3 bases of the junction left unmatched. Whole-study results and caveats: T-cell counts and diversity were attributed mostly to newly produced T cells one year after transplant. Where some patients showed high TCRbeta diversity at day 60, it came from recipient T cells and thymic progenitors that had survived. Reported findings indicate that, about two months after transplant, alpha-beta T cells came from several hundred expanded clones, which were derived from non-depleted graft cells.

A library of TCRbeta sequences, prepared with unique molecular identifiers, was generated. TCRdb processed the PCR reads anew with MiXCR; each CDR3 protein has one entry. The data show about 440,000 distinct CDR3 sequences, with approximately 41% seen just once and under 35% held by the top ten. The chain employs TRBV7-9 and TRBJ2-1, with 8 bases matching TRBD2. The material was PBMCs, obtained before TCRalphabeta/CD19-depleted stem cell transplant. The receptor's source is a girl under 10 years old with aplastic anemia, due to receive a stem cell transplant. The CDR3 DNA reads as TGTGCCAGCAGCTTAGTAGGGACTAGAAATGAGCAGTTCTTC. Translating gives CASSLVGTRNEQFF. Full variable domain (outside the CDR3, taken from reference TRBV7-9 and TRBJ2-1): DTGVSQNPRHKITKRGQNVTFRCDPISEHNRLYWYRQTLGQGPEFLTYFQNEAQLEKSRLLSDRFSAERPKGSFSTLEIQRTEQGDSAMYLCASSLVGTRNEQFFGPGTRLTVL.